The present T cell receptor (beta chain) was sequenced within a study of glioma-infiltrating T cells. Study-wide findings and caveats: Above-expected tissue-blood divergence occurred in all gliomas, most in low-grade ones.

Using RNA template, CDR3s of TCR alpha and beta were amplified with iRepertoire arm-PCR. Input was 100-400 ng of tissue mRNA or PBMC total RNA. MiXCR, applied by TCRdb to the multiplex PCR reads, yields one record per CDR3 protein. The table lists about 99,000 distinct CDR3 sequences, 29% of them singletons. This clonotype was seen repeatedly, ten times or more. Its antigen is currently unknown. V was pared by 8 bases and J by 5 bases, with 15 bases between. There are 13 residues in the CDR3. Germline CDR1 and CDR2: SGHTA and FQGNSA. The sequence was collected from a human donor with low-grade glioma or glioblastoma, undergoing nonglioma brain surgery, or in good health (not recorded which). The rearrangement uses TRBV7-2 and TRBJ1-1, with a possible D match to TRBD1 (6 bases). Sequencing was done on a sample of glioma tissue, nonneoplastic brain tissue, or PBMCs (not recorded which). The CDR3 region is CASGGALGTEAFF. CDR3 in DNA: TGTGCCAGCGGGGGGGCTCTGGGGACTGAAGCTTTCTTT.